This TCR beta chain was identified in a study of identical twins. TCRdb reanalysed the 5' RACE reads using MiXCR and keeps one entry per CDR3 protein. The sample yields 1.5 million or so distinct CDR3 sequences, roughly a third seen once. CDR3 length equals 15 residues. Germline assignment: CDR1 MNHNS and CDR2 SASEGT. V dropped 0 bases and J dropped 1 base, with 8 bases sitting between them. The source is a newborn girl in good health. The gene calls are TRBV6-1 and TRBJ2-3; TRBD1 might be the D (6 bases). The sample taken for sequencing was cord blood. CDR3 sequence (DNA): TGTGCCAGCAGTGAAGCATGGGGGCGCACAGATACGCAGTATTTT. Protein: CASSEAWGRTDTQYF.